These 17 T cell receptor beta chains share one sample of origin, sequenced in a study of blood T cell repertoires in COVID-19. Repertoires were generated with immunoSEQ multiplex PCR, while TCRdb's copy carries only in-frame clones and drops some. The table lists 210,000 or so clones, 90% of them singletons. Material for sequencing was peripheral blood. These receptors were taken from a man aged 25-40 years with COVID-19, enrolled during active disease.

This chain uses TRBV5-8 with TRBJ1-1; maybe TRBD1 (6 bases). Trimming left V 4 bases short and J 5 bases short, with 21 bases between. The CDR3 is 16 amino acids. Looked up from germline, CDR1 is SGHTS and CDR2 is YDEGEE. The CDR3 coding sequence is TGTGCCAGCAGCAGGACGACAGGCCTAGGTTCGACTGAAGCTTTCTTT. Its protein product is CASSRTTGLGSTEAFF.

This chain connects TRBV19 to TRBJ2-5; 13 bases line up with TRBD2. V was clipped by 5 bases and J by 0 bases; unmatched bases: 3. The germline V gene encodes CDR1 LNHDA and CDR2 SQIVND (reference sequence). The CDR3 consists of 16 residues. The CDR3 spells CASSPGLAGYQETQYF. CDR3 bases: TGTGCCAGTAGTCCGGGACTAGCGGGATACCAAGAGACCCAGTACTTC.

The V call is TRBV6-5, the J call TRBJ2-3; perhaps TRBD2 as D (5 bases). The CDR3 consists of 16 residues. Trimming took 0 bases from V and 0 from J, leaving 10 bases between them. Germline V CDR1 and CDR2: MNHEY, SVGAGI. The DNA of the CDR3 is TGTGCCAGCAGTTACTCGGGGAGAACTAGCACAGATACGCAGTATTTT. Its translation is CASSYSGRTSTDTQYF.

The chain couples TRBV9 to TRBJ1-3; D is unresolved. From germline, CDR1 is SGDLS and CDR2 YYNGEE. The CDR3 spans 14 residues. V gave up 5 bases and J gave up 0 bases, with 9 bases separating them. The CDR3 DNA reads as TGTGCCAGCAGTCGGGGATACTCTGGAAACACCATATATTTT. This encodes CASSRGYSGNTIYF.

This clone was seen only once. The rearrangement uses TRBV5-5 and TRBJ1-1; maybe TRBD1 (6 bases). V lost 4 bases, J lost 1 base, and 11 bases lay in between. CDR3 length equals 14 residues. Germline CDR1 SGHKS, CDR2 YYEKEE (reference sequence). CDR3 in amino acids: CASSPTGTNTEAFF. DNA for the CDR3: TGTGCCAGCAGCCCTACAGGGACGAACACTGAAGCTTTCTTT. Drawing the rest from reference TRBV5-5 and TRBJ1-1, the complete variable domain is DAGVTQSPTHLIKTRGQQVTLRCSPISGHKSVSWYQQVLGQGPQFIFQYYEKEERGRGNFPDRFSARQFPNYSSELNVNALLLGDSALYLCASSPTGTNTEAFFGQGTRLTVV.

The chain uses TRBV6-5 and TRBJ1-4; D not resolved. CDR1 and CDR2 (germline): MNHEY, SVGAGI. Trimming stripped 7 bases from V and 4 bases from J, with 4 bases between. CDR3 length: 11 amino acids. CDR3 coding DNA: TGTGCCAGCAACAATAATGAAAAACTGTTTTTT. This encodes CASNNNEKLFF.

This chain uses TRBV6-5 with TRBJ1-1; a possible D gene is TRBD1 (5 bases). Germline V lookup: CDR1 MNHEY, CDR2 SVGAGI. V dropped 0 bases and J dropped 3 bases, with 11 bases sitting between them. This CDR3 spans 15 amino acids. Here the CDR3 DNA reads TGTGCCAGCAGTTACTCTGGGGGGTTGGACACTGAAGCTTTCTTT. As protein: CASSYSGGLDTEAFF.

This clone appeared once. The chain combines TRBV5-6 with TRBJ2-2; D may be TRBD2 (5 bases). The V and J ends lost 4 bases and 6 bases respectively, with 7 bases between them. The length of the CDR3 is 12 residues. Per germline, CDR1 SGHDT and CDR2 YYEEEE. CDR3 residues: CASSAGAGELFF. Here the CDR3 DNA reads TGTGCCAGCAGCGCCGGGGCCGGGGAGCTGTTTTTT.

As to this clone: One end of the junction does not line up with germline, which may come from a read error. The chain uses TRBV19 and TRBJ2-3; D not resolved. The germline gives CDR1 LNHDA, CDR2 SQIVND (reference sequence). The CDR3 extends over 14 amino acids. The DNA for the CDR3 is TGTGCCACTAGTCCGAGAGCTAGCACAGATACGCAGTATTTT. Amino acids: CATSPRASTDTQYF.

V and J are TRBV5-4 and TRBJ2-3; no clear D. This CDR3 contains 15 residues. The V end lost 4 bases, the J end lost 3 bases, and 15 bases lay between the germline ends. Germline-derived CDR1 and CDR2 are SGHNT and YYREEE (reference sequence). In DNA form, the CDR3 reads TGTGCCAGCAGCGCGTCTAGTTTCGGTACAGATACGCAGTATTTT. Protein: CASSASSFGTDTQYF.

The J gene is TRBJ2-1, the V gene TRBV9, with D hard to call. Trimming took off 1 base at V and 7 bases at J, with 21 bases between the two ends. The CDR3 sequence is 17 residues long. CDR1 is SGDLS and CDR2 is YYNGEE in the germline V gene. CDR3 residues: CASSVIEFSPLRNEQFF. Here the CDR3 DNA reads TGTGCCAGCAGCGTAATCGAGTTTAGCCCCCTCCGGAATGAGCAGTTCTTC.

This chain joins TRBV21-1 and TRBJ1-3. TRBV21-1 is shown as a pseudogene. The length of the CDR3 is 17 residues. CDR3 loop: CASSKERDNSSGNTIYF. The CDR3 DNA reads TGTGCCAGCAGCAAAGAGAGGGATAACAGCTCTGGAAACACCATATATTTT.

CDR3 sequence reads: CASSPATGGSGNTIYF. The CDR3 DNA reads TGTGCCAGCAGCCCGGCGACAGGGGGCTCTGGAAACACCATATATTTT. This chain uses TRBV7-9 with TRBJ1-3; 9 bases agree with TRBD1. CDR1 is SEHNR and CDR2 is FQNEAQ in the germline V gene (reference sequence). The CDR3 is made up of 16 amino acids. With 5 bases clipped from V and 0 bases from J, the junction kept 5 bases outside the gene matches.

The J gene is TRBJ1-2, the V gene TRBV27; D may be TRBD1 (6 bases). Trimming removed 5 bases from V and 0 bases from J, with 13 bases in between. This CDR3 is 15 amino acids long. The germline V gene encodes CDR1 MNHEY and CDR2 SMNVEV (reference sequence). The CDR3 DNA sequence: TGTGCCAGCAGTGCCGGGACAACTACTAACTATGGCTACACCTTC. The encoded protein is CASSAGTTTNYGYTF.

This clone was detected many times. The V gene is TRBV12-3 or TRBV12-4, the J gene TRBJ1-2, with TRBD1 matching over 7 bases. V dropped 6 bases and J dropped 4; count of bases not matched to a gene: 5. This CDR3 spans 13 amino acids. The DNA of the CDR3 is TGTGCCAGCAGCCAGGGGACAGCCTATGGCTACACCTTC. Amino acid sequence: CASSQGTAYGYTF.

This clone is large (0.1 to 1%) by share. Other nucleotide sequences from this sample produce the same CDR3. This rearrangement joins TRBV6-5 to TRBJ2-3, with TRBD2 matching 15 bases. Germline CDR1 is MNHEY and CDR2 is SVGAGI. J gave up 4 bases and V 4 bases, and 3 bases lay outside the gene matches. The CDR3 spans 16 residues. DNA for the CDR3: TGTGCCAGCAGTTCTGGGACTAGCGGGAGGTCAGATACGCAGTATTTT. Translating gives CASSSGTSGRSDTQYF.

The chain employs TRBV3-1 (or the pseudogene TRBV3-2) and TRBJ2-1, with 9 bases identical to TRBD2. The CDR3 spans 15 residues. Trimming took 6 bases from V and 4 from J; bases not matched to a gene: 7. Germline assignment: CDR1 LGHDT and CDR2 YNNKEL (reference sequence). CDR3: CASRGSGRMYNEQFF. In nucleotides, the CDR3 is TGTGCCAGCAGGGGGAGCGGGAGGATGTACAATGAGCAGTTCTTC.